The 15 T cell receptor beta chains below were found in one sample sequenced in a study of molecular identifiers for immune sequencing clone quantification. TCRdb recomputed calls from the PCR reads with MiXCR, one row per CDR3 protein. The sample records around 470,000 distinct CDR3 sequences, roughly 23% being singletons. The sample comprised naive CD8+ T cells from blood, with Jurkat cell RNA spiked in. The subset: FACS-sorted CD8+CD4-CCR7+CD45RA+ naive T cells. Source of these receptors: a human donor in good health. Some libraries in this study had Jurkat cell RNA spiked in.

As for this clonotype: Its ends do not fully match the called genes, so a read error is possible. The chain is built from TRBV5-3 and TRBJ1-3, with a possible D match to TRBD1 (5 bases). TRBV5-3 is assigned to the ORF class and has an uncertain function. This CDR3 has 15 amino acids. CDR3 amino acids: CASSLDIGGGNTIYF. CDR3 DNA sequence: TGTGCCAGCAGCTTGGACATAGGAGGGGGAAACACCATATATTTT.

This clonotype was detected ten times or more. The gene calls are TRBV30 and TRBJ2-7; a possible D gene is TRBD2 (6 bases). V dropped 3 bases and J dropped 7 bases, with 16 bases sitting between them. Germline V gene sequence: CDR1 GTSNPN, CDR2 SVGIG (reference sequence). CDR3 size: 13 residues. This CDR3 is CAWSLGGSGEQYF. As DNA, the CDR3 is TGTGCCTGGAGCCTTGGGGGGTCGGGGGAGCAGTACTTC. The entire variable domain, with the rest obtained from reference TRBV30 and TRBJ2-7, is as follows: SQTIHQWPATLVQPVGSPLSLECTVEGTSNPNLYWYRQAAGRGLQLLFYSVGIGQISSEVPQNLSASRPQDRQFILSSKKLLLSDSGFYLCAWSLGGSGEQYFGPGTRLTVT.

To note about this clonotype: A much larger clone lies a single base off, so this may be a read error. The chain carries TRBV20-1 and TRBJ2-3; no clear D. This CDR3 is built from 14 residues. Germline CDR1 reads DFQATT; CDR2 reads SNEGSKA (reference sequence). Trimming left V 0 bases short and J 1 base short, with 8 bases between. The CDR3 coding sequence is TGCAGTGCTAGAGATGAGAGTCGCACAGATACGCAGTATTTT. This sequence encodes CSARDESRTDTQYF.

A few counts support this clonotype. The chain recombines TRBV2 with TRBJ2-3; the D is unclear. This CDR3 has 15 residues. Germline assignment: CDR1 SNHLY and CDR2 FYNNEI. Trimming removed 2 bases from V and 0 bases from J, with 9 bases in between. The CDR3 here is CASSEWSASTDTQYF. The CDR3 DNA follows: TGTGCCAGCAGTGAATGGAGCGCTAGCACAGATACGCAGTATTTT.

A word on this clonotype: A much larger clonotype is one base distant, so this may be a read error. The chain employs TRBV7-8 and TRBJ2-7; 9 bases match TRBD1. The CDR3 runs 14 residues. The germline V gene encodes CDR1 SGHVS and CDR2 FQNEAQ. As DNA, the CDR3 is TGTGCCGGCAGCCCCGGGACAGGGAGGTACGAGCAGTACTTC. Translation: CAGSPGTGRYEQYF.

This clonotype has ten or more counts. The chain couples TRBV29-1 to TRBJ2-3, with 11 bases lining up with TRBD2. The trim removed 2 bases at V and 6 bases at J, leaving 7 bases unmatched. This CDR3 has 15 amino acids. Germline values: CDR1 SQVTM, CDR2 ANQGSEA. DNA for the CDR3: TGCAGCGTTGAAATAGCGGGAGGGGGTGGTGATACGCAGTATTTT. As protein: CSVEIAGGGGDTQYF.

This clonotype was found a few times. The CDR3 region has the DNA TGTGCCAGCAGCTCCTCCGGACAGGTGACACAAGAGACCCAGTACTTC. Protein product: CASSSSGQVTQETQYF. The chain is built from TRBV5-6 and TRBJ2-5; 7 bases map to TRBD1. The CDR3 is made up of 16 amino acids. V was pared by 3 bases and J by 2 bases, with 10 bases of the junction left unmatched. The germline gives CDR1 SGHDT, CDR2 YYEEEE.

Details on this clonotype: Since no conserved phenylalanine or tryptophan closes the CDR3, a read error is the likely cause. The CDR3 protein is CASSSNRGVGETQYL. The CDR3 DNA is TGTGCCAGCAGCTCAAACAGGGGGGTAGGAGAGACCCAGTACCTC. The chain uses TRBV13 and TRBJ2-5; the match to TRBD1 covers 8 bases. The germline CDR1 and CDR2 sequences are PRHDT and FYEKMQ (reference sequence). The length of the CDR3 is 15 residues. The ends lost 4 bases at V and 4 bases at J; junction bases unmatched: 8.

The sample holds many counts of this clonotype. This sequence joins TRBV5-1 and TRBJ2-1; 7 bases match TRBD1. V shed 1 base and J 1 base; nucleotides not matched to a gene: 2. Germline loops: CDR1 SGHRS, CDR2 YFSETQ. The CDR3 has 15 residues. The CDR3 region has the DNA TGCGCCAGCAGCTTGTTGACAGGGTCCTACAATGAGCAGTTCTTC. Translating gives CASSLLTGSYNEQFF.

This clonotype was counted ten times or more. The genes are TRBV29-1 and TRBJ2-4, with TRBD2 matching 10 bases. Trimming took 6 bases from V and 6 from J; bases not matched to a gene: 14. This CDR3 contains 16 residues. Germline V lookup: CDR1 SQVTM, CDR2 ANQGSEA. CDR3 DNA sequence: TGCAGCGTCCGGACTAGCGGCACCAATGGGAGAAACATTCAGTACTTC. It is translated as CSVRTSGTNGRNIQYF.

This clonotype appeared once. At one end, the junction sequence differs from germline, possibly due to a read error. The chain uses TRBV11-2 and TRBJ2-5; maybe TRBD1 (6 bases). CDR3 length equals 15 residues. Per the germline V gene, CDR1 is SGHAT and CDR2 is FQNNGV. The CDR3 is CASRAGAGDWETQHF. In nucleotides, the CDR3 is TGTGCCAGCAGGGCTGGGGCAGGGGATTGGGAGACCCAGCACTTC. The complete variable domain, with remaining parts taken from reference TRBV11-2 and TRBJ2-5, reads EAGVAQSPRYKIIEKRQSVAFWCNPISGHATLYWYQQILGQGPKLLIQFQNNGVVDDSQLPKDRFSAERLKGVDSTLKIQPAKLEDSAVYLCASRAGAGDWETQHFGPGTRLLVL.

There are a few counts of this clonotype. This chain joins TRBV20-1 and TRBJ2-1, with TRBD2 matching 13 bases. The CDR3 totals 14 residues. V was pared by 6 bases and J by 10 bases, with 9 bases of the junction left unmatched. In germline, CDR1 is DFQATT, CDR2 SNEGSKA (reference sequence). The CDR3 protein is CSAEEGLAGVEQFF. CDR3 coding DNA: TGCAGTGCCGAAGAAGGACTAGCGGGAGTCGAGCAGTTCTTC.

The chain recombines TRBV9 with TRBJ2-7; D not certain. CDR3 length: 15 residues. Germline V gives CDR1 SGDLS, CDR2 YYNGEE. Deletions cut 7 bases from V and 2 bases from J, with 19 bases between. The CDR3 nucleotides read TGTGCCAGCTGTAGATCGGCCCCGACACCCTACGAGCAGTACTTC. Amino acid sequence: CASCRSAPTPYEQYF.

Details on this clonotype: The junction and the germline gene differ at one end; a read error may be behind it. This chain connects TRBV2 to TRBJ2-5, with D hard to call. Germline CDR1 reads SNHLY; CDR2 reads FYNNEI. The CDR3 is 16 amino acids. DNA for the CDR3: TGTGCCAGCAGTCCACCCCGGGCCTCATACCAAGAGACCCAGCACTTC. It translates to CASSPPRASYQETQHF.

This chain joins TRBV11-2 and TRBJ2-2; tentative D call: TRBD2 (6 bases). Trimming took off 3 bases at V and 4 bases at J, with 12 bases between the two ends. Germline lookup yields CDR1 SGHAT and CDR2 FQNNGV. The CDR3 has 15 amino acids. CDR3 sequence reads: CASSFEGGGTGELFF. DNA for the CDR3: TGTGCCAGCAGCTTCGAGGGAGGCGGCACCGGGGAGCTGTTTTTT. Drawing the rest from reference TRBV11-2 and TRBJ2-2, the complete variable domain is EAGVAQSPRYKIIEKRQSVAFWCNPISGHATLYWYQQILGQGPKLLIQFQNNGVVDDSQLPKDRFSAERLKGVDSTLKIQPAKLEDSAVYLCASSFEGGGTGELFFGEGSRLTVL.